Detailed here is one T cell receptor (beta chain). Antigen unknown. Sequence at one end of the junction differs from germline and may be a read error. There were no patients who had received any treatment before thyroid surgery. The sample belongs to a study of metastatic and nonmetastatic thyroid tumors. Study-level background: The comparison covered peripheral blood and tumor or nodule tissue in malignant and benign thyroid patients. General study findings and limits: Patients with malignant thyroid tumors reportedly had significantly higher TCR beta diversity than those with benign nodules, in blood and tumor.

Per the authors' pipeline: Using the CDR3 differences seen across clinicopathological groups, the authors built a distant-metastasis classifier for papillary thyroid cancer, which was meant to discriminate distant-metastatic patients. Through MiXCR, TCRdb re-clonotyped the PCR reads. The V and J calls were determined by TCRdb, not by the authors. The sample includes some 19,000 clones, less than 35% of them seen just once. The CDR3 has 16 amino acids. Germline values: CDR1 SGHRS, CDR2 YFSETQ. The chain carries TRBV5-1 and TRBJ1-1, with a tentative D call TRBD1 (5 bases). The sample taken for sequencing was tumor tissue. This receptor was obtained from a female donor with papillary thyroid cancer or a benign thyroid nodule (not recorded which). Some clones in this sample may be carry-over from other donors' samples. This CDR3 reads CASSRNPTDIHTEAFF. The CDR3 DNA follows: TGTGCCAGCAGCCGAAACCCGACAGATATCCACACTGAAGCTTTCTTT.